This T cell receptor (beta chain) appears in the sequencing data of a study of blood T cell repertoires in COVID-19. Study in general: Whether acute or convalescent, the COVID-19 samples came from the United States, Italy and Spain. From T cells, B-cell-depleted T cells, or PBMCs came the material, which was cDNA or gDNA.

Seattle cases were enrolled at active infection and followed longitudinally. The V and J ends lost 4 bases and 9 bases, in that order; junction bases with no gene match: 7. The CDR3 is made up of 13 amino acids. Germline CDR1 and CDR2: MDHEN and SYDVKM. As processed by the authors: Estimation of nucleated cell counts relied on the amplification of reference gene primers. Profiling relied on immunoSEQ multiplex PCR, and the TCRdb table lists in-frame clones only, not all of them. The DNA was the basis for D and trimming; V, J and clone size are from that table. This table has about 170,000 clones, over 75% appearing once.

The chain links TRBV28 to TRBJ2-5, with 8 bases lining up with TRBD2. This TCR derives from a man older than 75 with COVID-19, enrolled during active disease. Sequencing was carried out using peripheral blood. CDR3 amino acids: CASSYTGREAQYF. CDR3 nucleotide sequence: TGTGCCAGCAGTTACACAGGGCGGGAGGCCCAGTACTTC. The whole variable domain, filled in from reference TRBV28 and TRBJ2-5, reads DVKVTQSSRYLVKRTGEKVFLECVQDMDHENMFWYRQDPGLGLRLIYFSYDVKMKEKGDIPEGYSVSREKKERFSLILESASTNQTSMYLCASSYTGREAQYFGPGTRLLVL.